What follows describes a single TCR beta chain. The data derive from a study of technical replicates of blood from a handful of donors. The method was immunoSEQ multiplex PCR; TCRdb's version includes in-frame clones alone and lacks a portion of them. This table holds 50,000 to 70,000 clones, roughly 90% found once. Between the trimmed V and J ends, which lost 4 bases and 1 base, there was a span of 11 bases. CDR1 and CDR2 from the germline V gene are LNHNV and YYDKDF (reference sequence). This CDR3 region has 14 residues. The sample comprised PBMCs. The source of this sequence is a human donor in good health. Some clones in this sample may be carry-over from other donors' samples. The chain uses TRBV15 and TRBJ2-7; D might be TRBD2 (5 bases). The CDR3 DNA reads TGTGCCACCAGCATAGAGACGGGATCCTACGAGCAGTACTTC. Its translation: CATSIETGSYEQYF.